The 16 T cell receptor beta chains presented below share a single source sample, sequenced in a study of blood T cell repertoires in COVID-19. Measured with immunoSEQ multiplex PCR; TCRdb has only the in-frame clones, and not every one. This table holds about 240,000 clones, around 88% found once. The sample was PBMCs or T cells enriched from blood (not recorded which). These receptor sequences come from a woman in her thirties or forties with acute COVID-19.

J is TRBJ1-2 and V is TRBV24-1; 9 positions match TRBD1. Germline V gene data show CDR1 as KGHDR and CDR2 as SFDVKD. The CDR3 sequence is 18 residues long. The junction had 12 bases not matched to a gene; V was cut back by 1 base and J by 4 bases. The CDR3, as DNA: TGTGCCACCAGTGATTTCGTCGGGACAGGGTCGCCCCTCTATGGCTACACCTTC. Its translation: CATSDFVGTGSPLYGYTF.

The V call is TRBV24-1, the J call TRBJ1-2; 10 nucleotides align to TRBD1. Germline-derived CDR1 and CDR2 are KGHDR and SFDVKD. V shed 4 bases and J 8 bases; nucleotides not matched to a gene: 3. The CDR3 has 13 amino acids. The CDR3 DNA follows: TGTGCCACCAGTGAGCGGACAGGGGGAGGCTACACCTTC. This codes for CATSERTGGGYTF.

This clone was detected a few times. This chain uses TRBV6-5 with TRBJ1-1; 9 bases fit TRBD1. Germline V gene lookup returns CDR1 MNHEY and CDR2 SVGAGI. The CDR3 has 15 amino acids. After removal of 6 bases from V and 3 bases from J, the junction contained 8 bases not matched to a gene. CDR3 protein: CASRRQGVGDTEAFF. For the CDR3, the DNA is TGTGCCAGCAGACGACAGGGGGTGGGGGACACTGAAGCTTTCTTT.

The CDR3 is CASSLGLAGVVLYEQYF. For the CDR3, the DNA is TGCGCCAGCAGCTTGGGACTAGCGGGAGTGGTTCTCTACGAGCAGTACTTC. V and J are TRBV5-1 and TRBJ2-7; 12 positions match TRBD2. Germline V gene data show CDR1 as SGHRS and CDR2 as YFSETQ. The CDR3 covers 17 residues. The V and J ends lost 0 bases and 3 bases, in that order; junction bases with no gene match: 7.

The genes are TRBV21-1 and TRBJ2-3; the table gives TRBD2 as D, unverified against the DNA. TRBV21-1 is classified as a pseudogene. The length of the CDR3 is 18 residues. The CDR3 is CASRPGLAGHTSTDTQYF. DNA of the CDR3: TGTGCCAGCCGCCCAGGACTAGCGGGCCATACTAGCACAGATACGCAGTATTTT.

J is TRBJ2-5 and V is TRBV14, with a possible D match to TRBD1 (5 bases). V lost 3 bases and J lost 1, with 21 bases in between. CDR3 length: 18 amino acids. Per the germline V gene, CDR1 is SGHDN and CDR2 is FVKESK. For the CDR3, the DNA is TGTGCCAGCAGCCACTTTGTTCCCAGGGCGAGCTTCCAAGAGACCCAGTACTTC. This encodes CASSHFVPRASFQETQYF.

The chain employs TRBV6-5 and TRBJ1-6; D unclear. CDR3 size: 16 residues. The V end was cut by 0 bases, the J end by 9 bases, with 15 bases between. Germline CDR1 reads MNHEY; CDR2 reads SVGAGI. Here the CDR3 reads CASSYSLDQPGSPLHF. The CDR3 nucleotides are TGTGCCAGCAGTTACTCTCTGGATCAGCCGGGTTCACCCCTCCACTTT.

The gene calls are TRBV14 and TRBJ1-1; 7 positions match TRBD1. V shed 4 bases, J shed 2 bases, and the junction held 7 bases outside the gene matches. In germline, CDR1 is SGHDN, CDR2 FVKESK. CDR3 length equals 15 residues. CDR3 protein: CASSPPTGKNTEAFF. The CDR3 nucleotides are TGTGCCAGCAGCCCTCCGACAGGGAAAAACACTGAAGCTTTCTTT.

The chain recombines TRBV18 with TRBJ1-6; D is perhaps TRBD1 (5 bases). V was shortened by 3 bases and J by 6 bases, with 9 bases between the two germline ends. Germline lookup yields CDR1 KGHSH and CDR2 LQKENI. This CDR3 comprises 14 residues. Here the CDR3 reads CASSPLDINSPLHF. The CDR3 DNA reads as TGTGCCAGCTCACCTTTGGACATTAATTCACCCCTCCACTTT.

The chain couples TRBV11-2 to TRBJ2-5; D is perhaps TRBD2 (5 bases). Germline assignment: CDR1 SGHAT and CDR2 FQNNGV. V was cut by 4 bases and J by 5 bases, with 11 bases left in between. The CDR3 extends over 13 amino acids. The CDR3 coding sequence is TGTGCCAGCAGCTCAACTAGAGATGAGACCCAGTACTTC. It translates to CASSSTRDETQYF.

V usage is TRBV5-1 and J usage is TRBJ2-7, with 11 positions matching TRBD2. V lost 4 bases to trimming and J lost 2 bases; unmatched junction nucleotides: 5. CDR1 and CDR2 from the germline V gene are SGHRS and YFSETQ. This CDR3 region has 15 residues. CDR3 sequence (DNA): TGCGCCAGCAGCCAAACTAGCGGGAGAGCCTACGAGCAGTACTTC. It specifies CASSQTSGRAYEQYF.

The rearrangement uses TRBV5-6 and TRBJ1-3; 9 bases agree with TRBD1. Germline assignment: CDR1 SGHDT and CDR2 YYEEEE. Germline trimming cut 4 bases from V and 3 bases from J; bases unmatched to any gene: 8. The CDR3 extends over 16 amino acids. The CDR3 DNA sequence: TGTGCCAGCAGCGGTGACAGGGGGTTCGGTGGAAACACCATATATTTT. This gives the protein CASSGDRGFGGNTIYF.

The V call is TRBV19, the J call TRBJ1-6; maybe TRBD1 (6 bases). V lost 8 bases and J lost 5, with 7 bases in between. Germline V gene sequence: CDR1 LNHDA, CDR2 SQIVND (reference sequence). CDR3 length: 12 amino acids. In DNA, the CDR3 is TGTGCCAGTCGGGACAATAATTCACCCCTCCACTTT. It translates to CASRDNNSPLHF.

The CDR3 region is CASKTVSGNTEAFF. The CDR3 DNA sequence: TGTGCCAGCAAGACAGTGTCCGGGAACACTGAAGCTTTCTTT. The chain carries TRBV2 and TRBJ1-1; maybe TRBD1 (5 bases). Trimming cost V 7 bases and J 1 base, with 13 bases left between them. In germline, CDR1 is SNHLY, CDR2 FYNNEI. The CDR3 totals 14 residues.

This chain uses TRBV30 with TRBJ2-1, with 10 bases matching TRBD1. Germline assignment: CDR1 GTSNPN and CDR2 SVGIG (reference sequence). V gave up 2 bases and J gave up 8 bases; unmatched junction bases: 6. This CDR3 has 14 amino acids. CDR3 loop: CAWSRDRGVDEQFF. The CDR3 DNA reads as TGTGCCTGGAGTAGGGACAGGGGTGTCGATGAGCAGTTCTTC.

This clone came up a few times. V is TRBV30 and J is TRBJ2-3; D may be TRBD2 (5 bases). This CDR3 is built from 15 residues. Germline CDR1 reads GTSNPN; CDR2 reads SVGIG (reference sequence). Trimming took 0 bases from V and 1 from J, leaving 11 bases between them. CDR3 region: CAWSVRPGGTDTQYF. DNA of the CDR3: TGTGCCTGGAGTGTACGCCCCGGGGGCACAGATACGCAGTATTTT.